This T cell receptor (beta chain) originates from a study of CD8+ T cells in alopecia areata (dated by TCRdb to the late 2010s). In the study overall: Treated patients were enrolled in an open-label pilot trial of oral tofacitinib at 5 to 10 mg twice daily for moderate-to-severe alopecia areata. Tofacitinib was administered for 6 to 18 months, and 6 months of follow-up off drug were then conducted to assess delayed response and recurrence. The SALT score, which quantifies the percentage of affected scalp surface area, was used to measure disease severity in treated patients. In both human patients and the C3H/HeJ mouse model, the study applied high-throughput TCRbeta sequencing to look at T cell clonal expansion in alopecia areata. In humans, TCRbeta sequencing was performed on scalp tissue and on sorted CD4+ and CD8+ peripheral blood T cells from healthy controls and from patients with patchy or totalis/universalis alopecia areata. Tofacitinib-treated patients had biopsies at baseline and at 4 and 24 weeks of treatment, with a later scalp biopsy in several patients. Scalp clonality was compared across normal scalp (n=4), patchy alopecia areata scalp (n=8), and alopecia totalis/universalis scalp (n=8). RNA came from the PAXgene miRNA kit for fixed scalp, the miRNeasy kit for PBMCs, and the RNeasy kit for mouse skin. immunoSEQ multiplex PCR using 35 Vbeta forward primers and 13 Jbeta reverse primers was used to amplify TCRbeta CDR3 regions. The paper as a whole reports these results and caveats: Unlike mouse skin, which is dominated by gammadelta T cells, normal human skin has resident alphabeta T cells that are also sequenced, and this complicates analysis of the scalp TCR repertoire. Tofacitinib significantly decreased scalp clonality and the number of expanded CD8+ clones among the top 100 scalp clones. Lesional scalp, especially in alopecia totalis/universalis, showed higher clonality and more expanded CD8+ clones than normal scalp, suggesting antigenic drive. TCR sequences shared between patients were less clear than in mice, possibly partly because of HLA diversity in the patient population. During tofacitinib treatment, many expanded lesional clones remained in scalp and blood, and this persistence may partly explain relapse after treatment is stopped. The treated cohort was small, with a single nonresponder, so links between baseline CD8+ expansion and response need larger studies.

Comment on this clone: What antigen it recognizes has not been identified. Qualities for individual bases were not recorded, and no much larger clone is one base off.

What this sample's time point label stands for: less than five weeks on oral tofacitinib. Explained via the paper, the treatment or condition label denotes: oral pan-JAK inhibitor, 5-10 mg twice daily. Lesional scalp punch biopsies and peripheral blood were obtained from alopecia areata patients. PBMCs were separated by density centrifugation and stained for CD3, CD4 and CD8, after which CD4+ and CD8+ T cells were sorted on a FACSAria. Reading the germline V gene (reference sequence) gives CDR1 GTSNPN and CDR2 SVGIG. V is trimmed back by 8 bases and J by 3 bases, and the junction contains 15 bases that no gene match accounts for. The CDR3 holds 16 amino acids from the cysteine to the phenylalanine. CDR3 DNA is the only sequence kept; it has 48 bases, read in frame from the first base. Preparation of the library involved the immunoSEQ multiplex PCR assay. For TCR sequencing, RNA was extracted from every sample and reverse transcribed into cDNA to serve as template. SuperScript III was used to make first-strand cDNA, primed with a 2:1 mix of oligo-dT and random hexamers. A synthetic immune receptor repertoire was used to measure amplification bias, and any remaining bias was corrected computationally. Processing in the source paper ran as follows. Raw reads were preprocessed to remove errors, and CDR3 was defined by IMGT conventions from the conserved cysteine to phenylalanine. Clonality was computed by normalizing Shannon entropy by log2 of the number of productive unique TCRs and subtracting the result from 1. Scalp TCRbeta sequences were cross-referenced with sorted blood CD4 and CD8 repertoires so that the CD4 or CD8 identity of scalp clones could be inferred. TCRdb took this table from immuneACCESS and kept in-frame rearrangements with V and J called. Such tables lack part of the clones; where checked against another copy, unresolved V genes explain under half of the gap, and the rest is unexplained. Clone size and the V and J calls come from that table; the DNA yielded D and trimming. The sample table shows fewer than 250,000 clones, and approximately 60% are seen once. Less than 0.8% of the sample rests with the top ten.

The chain couples TRBV30 to TRBJ2-3; 9 bases in between match TRBD2. The starting material was CD4+ T cells sorted from blood, obtained at week 4, from a patient treated with tofacitinib. This clonotype was sampled from a human donor with alopecia areata. The CDR3 reads as follows: CAGSGRLAGSTDTQYF. The nucleotides are TGTGCCGGCAGCGGGAGGCTAGCGGGAAGTACAGATACGCAGTATTTT. With all but the CDR3 taken from the reference TRBV30 and TRBJ2-3 genes, the full variable domain is: SQTIHQWPATLVQPVGSPLSLECTVEGTSNPNLYWYRQAAGRGLQLLFYSVGIGQISSEVPQNLSASRPQDRQFILSSKKLLLSDSGFYLCAGSGRLAGSTDTQYFGPGTRLTVL.